Below are 24 T cell receptor beta chains sequenced from a single sample in a study of CD8 T cells in Susac syndrome. Random hexamers were used to reverse transcribe 0.5 to 1 ug of RNA. TCRdb re-called the immunoSEQ multiplex PCR reads with MiXCR, one entry per CDR3 protein. The sample contains 150,000 to 250,000 distinct CDR3 sequences, roughly 96% of which appear only once. Sequenced: CD4+ T cells from PBMCs. These receptors all stem from a human donor with multiple sclerosis.

In its sample, this clonotype was seen once. This sequence joins TRBV30 and TRBJ1-2, with D perhaps TRBD1 (5 bases). CDR1 is GTSNPN and CDR2 is SVGIG in the germline V gene (reference sequence). This CDR3 has 16 amino acids. V lost 1 base, J lost 4 bases, and 19 bases lay in between. The CDR3 protein is CAWSGLRARGSYGYTF. CDR3 DNA: TGTGCCTGGAGTGGGCTAAGGGCACGGGGGTCCTATGGCTACACCTTC. Drawing the rest from reference TRBV30 and TRBJ1-2, the complete variable domain is SQTIHQWPATLVQPVGSPLSLECTVEGTSNPNLYWYRQAAGRGLQLLFYSVGIGQISSEVPQNLSASRPQDRQFILSSKKLLLSDSGFYLCAWSGLRARGSYGYTFGSGTRLTVV.

This rearrangement joins TRBV12-3 or TRBV12-4 to TRBJ2-7; 8 positions match TRBD1. The V segment lost 2 bases and the J segment 4 bases; nucleotides outside the gene matches: 19. The CDR3 consists of 19 residues. The DNA for the CDR3 is TGTGCCAGCAGTTTAAGTAAATTTAGGGGCCGACAGGGGTGGTACGAGCAGTACTTC. Its translation is CASSLSKFRGRQGWYEQYF.

This clonotype was counted only a few times. This chain links TRBV30 with TRBJ1-1; D remains unclear. Trimming removed 5 bases at V and 4 bases at J, with 14 bases between. Germline CDR1 and CDR2: GTSNPN and SVGIG (reference sequence). The CDR3 spans 13 residues. The DNA for the CDR3 is TGTGCCTGGGAAACCCTGGATTTCACTGAAGCTTTCTTT. This codes for CAWETLDFTEAFF.

This chain connects TRBV3-1 to TRBJ2-5; 9 bases are shared with TRBD2. J lost 4 bases, V lost 3 bases, and 6 bases had no gene match. This CDR3 is built from 15 residues. CDR1 and CDR2 from the germline V gene are LGHDT and YNNKEL (reference sequence). The CDR3 protein is CASSQYLAGVETQYF. The DNA for the CDR3 is TGTGCCAGCAGCCAGTACTTAGCGGGAGTAGAGACCCAGTACTTC.

The chain has TRBV29-1 and TRBJ2-7; D is unresolved. V lost 8 bases to trimming and J lost 3 bases, with 11 bases between them. CDR1 SQVTM and CDR2 ANQGSEA come from the germline V gene. This CDR3 contains 11 residues. As DNA, the CDR3 is TGCAGCCCATACCGTAGCTACGAGCAGTACTTC. This encodes CSPYRSYEQYF.

V and J are TRBV5-4 and TRBJ2-3, with no clear D. Germline CDR1 is SGHNT and CDR2 is YYREEE (reference sequence). CDR3 size: 15 residues. V lost 1 base, J lost 2 bases, and 11 bases lay in between. CDR3 nucleotides: TGTGCCAGCAGCTTGTTTCCGGAGACCACAGATACGCAGTATTTT. Protein: CASSLFPETTDTQYF.

The rearrangement uses TRBV30 and TRBJ1-2; D uncertain. V was trimmed by 6 bases and J by 2 bases, leaving 7 bases between them. CDR1 is GTSNPN, CDR2 SVGIG, per germline (reference sequence). CDR3 length: 11 amino acids. CDR3 bases: TGTGCCTGCGTTTTAAACTATGGCTACACCTTC. It yields the protein CACVLNYGYTF.

The chain couples TRBV4-1 to TRBJ1-2; 7 bases fit TRBD1. This CDR3 is 16 amino acids long. Trimming took 4 bases from V and 4 from J; bases not matched to a gene: 12. CDR1 and CDR2 from the germline V gene are MGHRA and YSYEKL. CDR3 DNA: TGCGCCAGCAGCCCAAGAGCAGGGGGAGAACGCTATGGCTACACCTTC. Residues: CASSPRAGGERYGYTF.

The rearrangement joins TRBV10-2 to TRBJ2-5; 8 bases are shared with TRBD2. CDR3 size: 15 residues. Germline assignment: CDR1 WSHSY and CDR2 SAAADI. V trimming: 6 bases; J trimming: 4 bases; junction bases outside the gene matches: 10. Written as DNA, the CDR3 is TGCGCCAGCAGCTTAGGGCTAGCGGGTGCAGAGACCCAGTACTTC. Protein sequence: CASSLGLAGAETQYF.

For this clonotype: One end of the junction does not line up with germline, which may come from a read error. The chain couples TRBV2 to TRBJ2-1; no clear D. The CDR3 is 13 amino acids. Germline loops: CDR1 SNHLY, CDR2 FYNNEI. The CDR3 region is CASSSGPYSEQFF. DNA of the CDR3: TGTGCCAGCAGCTCCGGGCCGTACAGTGAGCAGTTCTTC.

This chain connects TRBV18 to TRBJ2-5, with 7 positions matching TRBD1. CDR3 size: 16 residues. After removal of 3 bases from V and 0 bases from J, the junction contained 7 bases not matched to a gene. Germline V CDR1 and CDR2: KGHSH, LQKENI. This CDR3 reads CASSPFGTAYQETQYF. In DNA form, the CDR3 reads TGTGCCAGCTCACCTTTTGGGACAGCGTACCAAGAGACCCAGTACTTC.

This rearrangement joins TRBV29-1 to TRBJ2-4, with 9 positions matching TRBD2. Germline CDR1 is SQVTM and CDR2 is ANQGSEA. The ends lost 4 bases at V and 3 bases at J; junction bases unmatched: 22. This CDR3 has 20 amino acids. The CDR3 DNA reads as TGCAGCGTTGGCTCCCGCGCCCGAGCGGGAGGACCGGAGGGCAAAAACATTCAGTACTTC. This sequence encodes CSVGSRARAGGPEGKNIQYF. Supplemented by reference TRBV29-1 and TRBJ2-4, the full variable domain reads SAVISQKPSRDICQRGTSLTIQCQVDSQVTMMFWYRQQPGQSLTLIATANQGSEATYESGFVIDKFPISRPNLTFSTLTVSNMSPEDSSIYLCSVGSRARAGGPEGKNIQYFGAGTRLSVL.

J is TRBJ2-1 and V is TRBV5-1; D is perhaps TRBD1 or TRBD2 (5 bases each). The germline V gene has CDR1 SGHRS and CDR2 YFSETQ. Deletions cut 7 bases from V and 0 bases from J, with 14 bases between. CDR3 length: 15 amino acids. For the CDR3, the DNA is TGCGCCAGCGGTACTAGGGGCAGCTCCTACAATGAGCAGTTCTTC. Its protein is CASGTRGSSYNEQFF.

CDR3 nucleotide sequence: TGTGCCACCAGCAGAGATCGGGCTCGGCAGACGATCGGGGAGCTGTTTTTT. This translates into CATSRDRARQTIGELFF. The rearrangement uses TRBV15 and TRBJ2-2; D is uncertain. CDR1 is LNHNV and CDR2 is YYDKDF in the germline V gene (reference sequence). V dropped 0 bases and J dropped 7 bases, with 18 bases sitting between them. The CDR3 runs to 17 residues.

The rearrangement joins TRBV28 to TRBJ1-2; D gene ambiguous. Per germline, CDR1 MDHEN and CDR2 SYDVKM. The CDR3 has 13 amino acids. V gave up 6 bases and J gave up 5 bases, with 13 bases separating them. In DNA, the CDR3 is TGTGCCAGCAGCCTACCGGCCGGGTATGGCTACACCTTC. Translation: CASSLPAGYGYTF.

The V gene is TRBV24-1, the J gene TRBJ1-2, with D uncertain. The CDR3 spans 12 residues. The V end was cut by 0 bases, the J end by 5 bases, with 3 bases between. Germline loops: CDR1 KGHDR, CDR2 SFDVKD. CDR3 sequence reads: CATSDLRYGYTF. The CDR3 DNA reads TGTGCCACCAGTGATTTGCGGTATGGCTACACCTTC.

This clonotype was observed a handful of times. V usage is TRBV3-1 and J usage is TRBJ1-5; weak D call: TRBD1 (5 bases). CDR1 is LGHDT and CDR2 is YNNKEL in the germline V gene (reference sequence). Trimming left V 1 base short and J 6 bases short, with 7 bases between. The CDR3 contains 13 residues. The CDR3 nucleotides are TGTGCCAGCAGCCAAGGGGGCCGTCAGCCCCAGCATTTT. Translated: CASSQGGRQPQHF.

This clonotype turned up a few times. The chain is built from TRBV6-1 and TRBJ2-7; 8 bases align to TRBD2. V shed 7 bases, J shed 3 bases, and the junction held 2 bases outside the gene matches. CDR1 MNHNS and CDR2 SASEGT come from the germline V gene. The CDR3 consists of 12 residues. The CDR3 DNA follows: TGTGCCAGCACCCGGGGGGGCTACGAGCAGTACTTC. Protein: CASTRGGYEQYF.

The chain combines TRBV27 with TRBJ2-7; a possible D gene is TRBD2 (6 bases). CDR1 is MNHEY, CDR2 SMNVEV, per germline (reference sequence). Trimming pared 2 bases from V and 5 bases from J, leaving 19 bases between. The CDR3 length is 16 residues. The CDR3, as DNA: TGTGCCAGCAGTTTAAATTGGCGGGGTTCGAGGAACGAGCAGTACTTC. Protein sequence: CASSLNWRGSRNEQYF.

V is TRBV3-1 and J is TRBJ1-1; D not resolved. With 0 bases removed from V and 10 bases from J, the gap between germline ends came to 9 bases. This CDR3 has 12 residues. The germline V gene encodes CDR1 LGHDT and CDR2 YNNKEL (reference sequence). The CDR3 DNA is TGTGCCAGCAGCCAAGAGAGTGGAGGAGCTTTCTTT. Protein: CASSQESGGAFF.

The chain is built from TRBV14 and TRBJ1-2, with D unresolved. The CDR3 is 13 residues long. V was trimmed by 4 bases and J by 6 bases, leaving 12 bases between them. Germline CDR1 reads SGHDN; CDR2 reads FVKESK. The CDR3 loop is CASSPRTSDGYTF. CDR3 coding DNA: TGTGCCAGCAGCCCCCGGACTTCCGATGGCTACACCTTC. The full variable domain, rest sourced from reference TRBV14 and TRBJ1-2, is EAGVTQFPSHSVIEKGQTVTLRCDPISGHDNLYWYRRVMGKEIKFLLHFVKESKQDESGMPNNRFLAERTGGTYSTLKVQPAELEDSGVYFCASSPRTSDGYTFGSGTRLTVV.

The CDR3 region is CASSFIAGGMNNEQFF. The CDR3 DNA reads as TGCGCCAGCAGCTTCATAGCGGGGGGGATGAACAATGAGCAGTTCTTC. The chain employs TRBV5-1 and TRBJ2-1; 11 bases align to TRBD2. Germline-derived CDR1 and CDR2 are SGHRS and YFSETQ. The CDR3 length is 16 residues. The junction had 6 bases not matched to a gene; V was cut back by 2 bases and J by 5 bases.

The rearrangement uses TRBV29-1 and TRBJ2-1; D is possibly TRBD1 (6 bases). The CDR3 has 19 amino acids. Trimming cost V 5 bases and J 0 bases, with 26 bases left between them. Germline V gene lookup returns CDR1 SQVTM and CDR2 ANQGSEA. The CDR3 nucleotides are TGCAGCGTTAGACTCAAGGCAGGGGCGCAGCCTTTCTCCTACAATGAGCAGTTCTTC. It yields the protein CSVRLKAGAQPFSYNEQFF.

The chain employs TRBV4-1 and TRBJ1-5; D is unresolved. CDR1 is MGHRA and CDR2 is YSYEKL in the germline V gene. The CDR3 extends over 18 amino acids. Trimming pared 0 bases from V and 8 bases from J, leaving 23 bases between. CDR3 in amino acids: CASSQDRLPPQAKKPQHF. Written as DNA, the CDR3 is TGCGCCAGCAGCCAAGATCGGCTTCCCCCACAAGCCAAAAAGCCCCAGCATTTT.